This entry describes one T cell receptor beta chain. It has no known antigen specificity. There are no base qualities to consult, and no much larger clone falls within one base. This record belongs to a study of shared clonotypes between healthy human individuals (dated by TCRdb to the early 2020s). Concerning the study at large: The cohort included three men and a couple of women between 18 and 49 years of age. The study deeply sequenced blood TCR repertoires of about five healthy adults to estimate repertoire size and the extent of clonotype sharing between individuals. Per donor, three plates each were used for CD4 naive and CD4 memory, two for CD8 naive, and one for CD8 memory. Per donor, leukapheresis produced somewhere between about 0.94 and 8.9 billion PBMCs. To increase sequencing depth and limit assay-specific biases, different laboratories used diverse techniques to prepare libraries and sequence TCR repertoires.

Using the deep immunoSEQ assay, multiplex PCR amplified TCR CDR3 regions from genomic DNA. Genomic DNA extracted from each cell subset was distributed evenly over all wells of several immunoSEQ 96-well plates, and each plate served as one replicate. For sorted subsets, around 200 ng genomic DNA, equal to about 30,000 T cell genomes, was loaded into each replicate PCR. Purified libraries were quantified with a Qubit 3.0 fluorometer, sized on a Bioanalyzer 2100, and re-quantified with the KAPA Library Quantification kit. Every immunoSEQ 96-well plate was sequenced on a separate single-read 150-cycle Illumina NextSeq 550 flow cell. In the paper's pipeline: The immunoSEQ output contained only junctional sequences without quality scores, so filtering could not match that applied to full-length reads. Sequences were annotated with PyIR, a Python wrapper for IgBLAST v1.9, and V/J genes and CDR3 were assigned using IMGT germline references. Reads were removed for weak V/J assignments (E-value above 1e-6), missing CDR3, stop codons, out-of-frame junctions, or ambiguous translated residues. V3J clonotypes were defined by identical inferred V gene, J gene, and CDR3 amino acid sequence. Percentage overlap between repertoires was calculated by dividing the number of shared unique clonotypes by the size of the smaller repertoire. Repertoire richness was assessed with RTK rarefaction, the Chao1 estimator, and Recon v2.1 estimates of unobserved clonotypes. Generation probabilities were computed with OLGA for all TCRbeta clonotypes obtained by the gDNA method from several donors. The source is immuneACCESS, and TCRdb retained only in-frame sequences with V and J called. Part of the clones is not carried over; for the studies checked, unresolved V genes explain less than half of this, and the remainder is unexplained. The DNA was the basis for D and trimming; V, J and clone size are from that table. The sample records approximately 2,200,000 clones, just over 90% of which are singletons. The ten most abundant clones make up over 1.5% of the sample.

On the study overall, not on this receptor specifically: Compared with non-shared clonotypes, clonotypes shared by all four sorted-subset donors had higher generation probabilities. Pairwise subsampling led to the expectation that sequencing depth would affect the degree of clonotype sharing among donors. Across four donors, approximately 4.9% of naive CD4, 3% to 3.5% of naive CD8, roughly 2.3% of memory CD4, and 0.4% of memory CD8 clonotypes were shared. Larger estimated clonotype richness was generally found for naive subsets than for memory subsets. Sampling was limited to blood, and TCR repertoires in tissue likely differ from TCR repertoires in blood. Because the study included only a small number of donors, the genetic and exposure-history diversity represented was limited. Even with the large sequencing depth, rarefaction of the sorted-subset datasets indicated that sequencing was incomplete.

From cysteine to phenylalanine, the CDR3 is 15 amino acids long. Left in the record is the CDR3 DNA by itself, 45 bases read in frame from the first base. In the germline V gene, CDR1 corresponds to SGHTA and CDR2 to FQGTGA. At the junction V is shortened by 5 bases and J by 5 bases; bases outside the gene matches: 7. CD8 naive samples consisted of CD45RO-negative cells that were positively selected for CCR7, yielding a CD45RA+CCR7+ population without TemRA cells. Healthy HIV-negative adults with no recently reported acute infections or vaccinations were included as donors. Every donor was a Caucasian adult residing in Nashville, Tennessee, USA. Blood was collected by leukapheresis, and PBMCs were isolated by Ficoll-Histopaque density gradient centrifugation and then cryopreserved in liquid nitrogen vapor phase. Purity and quantity of every magnetically sorted T cell population were checked by analytical flow cytometry. Each sorted fraction had its genomic DNA isolated and then quantified by UV absorbance on a Nanodrop 2000c.

The sample consisted of naive CD8+ T cells from PBMCs. The meaning of the sample's cell subset or site label: CD45RA+CCR7+. This chain is built from TRBV7-3 and TRBJ2-1, and TRBD2 aligns with 9 junction nucleotides. The TCR originated in a man aged 18 to 29 in good health. Some clones in this sample may be carry-over from other donors' samples. The CDR3 here reads CASSLSGRAHNEQFF. In nucleotides, the sequence is TGTGCCAGCAGCCTTAGCGGGAGAGCTCACAATGAGCAGTTCTTC.